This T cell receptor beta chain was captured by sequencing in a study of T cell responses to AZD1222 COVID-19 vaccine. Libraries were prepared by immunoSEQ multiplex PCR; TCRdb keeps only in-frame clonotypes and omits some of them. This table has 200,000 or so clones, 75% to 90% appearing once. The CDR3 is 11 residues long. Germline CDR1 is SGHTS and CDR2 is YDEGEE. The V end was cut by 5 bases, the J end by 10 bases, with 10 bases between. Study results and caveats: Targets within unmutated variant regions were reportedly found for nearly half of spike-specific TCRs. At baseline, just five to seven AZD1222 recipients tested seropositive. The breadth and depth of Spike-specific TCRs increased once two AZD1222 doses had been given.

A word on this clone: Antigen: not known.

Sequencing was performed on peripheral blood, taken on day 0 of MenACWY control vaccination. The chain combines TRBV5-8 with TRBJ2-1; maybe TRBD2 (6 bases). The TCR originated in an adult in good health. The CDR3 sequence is CASSPRGEQFF. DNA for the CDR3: TGTGCCAGCAGTCCCCGGGGGGAGCAGTTCTTC. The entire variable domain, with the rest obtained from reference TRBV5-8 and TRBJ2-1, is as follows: EAGVTQSPTHLIKTRGQQATLRCSPISGHTSVYWYQQALGLGLQFLLWYDEGEERNRGNFPPRFSGRQFPNYSSELNVNALELEDSALYLCASSPRGEQFFGPGTRLTVL.